Below, 12 T cell receptor beta chains from the same sample are listed, as sequenced in a study of human T cells and chemical hapten exposure. The time point: pre-sensitization, week 0. Treatment defined: therapeutic diphenylcyclopropenone sensitization with weekly scalp DPC. Total RNA came from unfractionated whole blood. TCRdb independently ran MiXCR on the RACE reads; one entry per CDR3 protein. This repertoire shows about 50,000 distinct CDR3 sequences, roughly 9% found once; its top ten account for roughly 10%. The material was whole blood, obtained in connection with sensitization to the hapten diphenylcyclopropenone (DPC). These TCRs come from a woman in her thirties with alopecia areata. Some clones in this sample may be carry-over from other donors' samples.

The rearrangement uses TRBV7-9 and TRBJ2-5; D may correspond to TRBD1 or TRBD2 (5 bases each). The germline gives CDR1 SEHNR, CDR2 FQNEAQ (reference sequence). Trimming left V 0 bases short and J 1 base short, with 9 bases between. CDR3 length: 15 amino acids. For the CDR3, the DNA is TGTGCCAGCAGCTTAGCGATCGGGGCCCAAGAGACCCAGTACTTC. Protein sequence: CASSLAIGAQETQYF.

A few counts support this clonotype. This chain links TRBV10-3 with TRBJ2-7; D is possibly TRBD1 or TRBD2 (6 bases each). The CDR3 covers 14 residues. V lost 0 bases and J 5 bases, leaving 11 bases between the germline ends. CDR1 is ENHRY, CDR2 SYGVKD, per germline. The CDR3 spells CAISESPGAHEQYF. In DNA, the CDR3 is TGTGCCATCAGTGAGTCGCCGGGGGCCCACGAGCAGTACTTC.

This clonotype was counted only a few times. The chain employs TRBV30 and TRBJ2-7; D not certain. CDR1 GTSNPN and CDR2 SVGIG come from the germline V gene (reference sequence). The CDR3 contains 11 residues. The CDR3 DNA follows: TGTGCATACGGCGCACCTGTCGAGCAGTACTTC. Its translation: CAYGAPVEQYF.

This clonotype has just a few counts. The gene calls are TRBV27 and TRBJ1-3, with TRBD1 as a possible D gene (5 bases). This CDR3 spans 15 amino acids. CDR1 is MNHEY and CDR2 is SMNVEV in the germline V gene (reference sequence). V was cut by 4 bases and J by 0 bases, with 10 bases left in between. CDR3 DNA: TGTGCCAGCAGTTGGGACGGATACTCTGGAAACACCATATATTTT. Translated: CASSWDGYSGNTIYF.

Many counts were recorded for this clonotype. This chain connects TRBV3-1 to TRBJ1-5; unclear D gene. Trimming removed 0 bases from V and 7 bases from J, with 7 bases in between. CDR3 length: 13 amino acids. Germline V gene data show CDR1 as LGHDT and CDR2 as YNNKEL (reference sequence). The CDR3 protein is CASSQDLGQPQHF. The CDR3 DNA reads TGTGCCAGCAGCCAAGATCTCGGCCAGCCCCAGCATTTT.

This rearrangement joins TRBV27 to TRBJ2-1; D possibly matches TRBD1 or TRBD2 (5 bases each). CDR1 is MNHEY, CDR2 SMNVEV, per germline (reference sequence). CDR3 length equals 17 residues. V was pared by 7 bases and J by 4 bases, with 23 bases between. The CDR3 region is CASNYARLNGAYNEQFF. CDR3 in DNA: TGTGCCAGCAATTATGCCCGACTAAACGGGGCATACAATGAGCAGTTCTTC.

This clonotype was recorded a few times. The chain employs TRBV7-8 and TRBJ2-1; D is ambiguous. This CDR3 is built from 14 residues. Trimming pared 5 bases from V and 3 bases from J, leaving 11 bases between. Germline CDR1 is SGHVS and CDR2 is FQNEAQ. CDR3 DNA sequence: TGTGCCAGCAGCCCCGCCGAGGACTACAATGAGCAGTTCTTC. Protein product: CASSPAEDYNEQFF.

This clonotype has a handful of counts. The rearrangement joins TRBV6-2 or TRBV6-3 to TRBJ2-3, with D possibly TRBD1 on 5 matching bases. Trimming took off 6 bases at V and 2 bases at J, with 12 bases between the two ends. This CDR3 region has 14 residues. Germline lookup yields CDR1 MNHEY and CDR2 SVGEGT. CDR3 bases: TGTGCCAGCAGGCCTTTTGGGGCCACAGATACGCAGTATTTT. As protein: CASRPFGATDTQYF.

This sequence joins TRBV20-1 and TRBJ1-2; D may be TRBD1 (6 bases). V lost 0 bases, J lost 4 bases, and 15 bases lay in between. Germline V gene sequence: CDR1 DFQATT, CDR2 SNEGSKA (reference sequence). This CDR3 has 15 amino acids. The CDR3: CSAREPSQGPYGYTF. The CDR3 DNA sequence: TGCAGTGCTAGAGAACCTTCACAGGGACCCTATGGCTACACCTTC.

The chain couples TRBV18 to TRBJ1-1; TRBD1 is a possible D gene (6 bases). Germline CDR1 reads KGHSH; CDR2 reads LQKENI. CDR3 length: 16 residues. Trimming shortened V by 3 bases and J by 1 base, and 15 bases separated the two germline ends. Written as DNA, the CDR3 is TGTGCCAGCTCACCGGCGCAGGGGAGGGGGAACACTGAAGCTTTCTTT. Protein sequence: CASSPAQGRGNTEAFF.

The rearrangement links TRBV7-9 to TRBJ2-7; no clear D gene. The germline V gene encodes CDR1 SEHNR and CDR2 FQNEAQ (reference sequence). V was clipped by 5 bases and J by 2 bases, with 13 bases between them. CDR3 length equals 14 residues. CDR3 loop: CASSTTEKAYEQYF. Here the CDR3 DNA reads TGTGCCAGCAGCACGACGGAAAAAGCCTACGAGCAGTACTTC.

The chain links TRBV5-4 to TRBJ2-7; a weak D match, TRBD2 (7 bases). V was trimmed by 4 bases and J by 0 bases, leaving 17 bases between them. The CDR3 extends over 16 amino acids. The V gene's germline CDR1 is SGHNT and CDR2 YYREEE (reference sequence). CDR3 region: CASSSGRGGPSYEQYF. The CDR3 DNA sequence: TGTGCCAGCAGCAGCGGGCGCGGGGGCCCCTCCTACGAGCAGTACTTC.